A single sample is the source of the 22 T cell receptor beta chains below, sequenced in a study of technical replicates of blood from a few donors. Produced via immunoSEQ multiplex PCR; TCRdb's table is partial and in-frame only. The repertoire holds about 62,000 clones, with nearly 98% as singletons. What was sequenced was T cells isolated from PBMCs. The receptors stem from a human donor in good health.

This clone was detected once. The chain links TRBV29-1 to TRBJ1-4; D is ambiguous. Germline V CDR1 and CDR2: SQVTM, ANQGSEA. Trimming stripped 5 bases from V and 10 bases from J, with 14 bases between. The CDR3 is 12 amino acids. CDR3: CSVLRREGKLFF. CDR3 coding DNA: TGCAGCGTTCTGAGGCGGGAGGGAAAACTGTTTTTT.

The chain employs TRBV28 and TRBJ1-2; perhaps TRBD1 as D (5 bases). Per the germline V gene, CDR1 is MDHEN and CDR2 is SYDVKM. V lost 10 bases to trimming and J lost 9 bases, with 15 bases between them. The CDR3 runs 11 residues. This CDR3 is CATSRGRSYTF. CDR3 nucleotide sequence: TGTGCCACCTCTAGGGGTAGGAGCTACACCTTC.

This chain uses TRBV14 with TRBJ2-7; TRBD1 aligns across 9 bases. This CDR3 comprises 15 residues. J gave up 7 bases and V 4 bases, and 11 bases lay outside the gene matches. CDR1 and CDR2 from the germline V gene are SGHDN and FVKESK. The CDR3 loop reads CASSLGTGRLGEQYF. CDR3 nucleotide sequence: TGTGCCAGCAGCCTTGGGACAGGGCGACTGGGGGAGCAGTACTTC.

The V call is TRBV27, the J call TRBJ2-7; 7 positions match TRBD2. This CDR3 contains 17 residues. Germline assignment: CDR1 MNHEY and CDR2 SMNVEV (reference sequence). V lost 9 bases to trimming and J lost 1 base; unmatched junction nucleotides: 18. CDR3 amino acids: CASAGFTTSVVSYEQYF. The CDR3 nucleotides read TGTGCCAGTGCAGGGTTTACCACTAGCGTAGTTTCCTACGAGCAGTACTTC.

The V and J genes are TRBV2 and TRBJ2-7, with 7 bases identical to TRBD2. The ends lost 3 bases at V and 3 bases at J; junction bases unmatched: 8. Germline CDR1 reads SNHLY; CDR2 reads FYNNEI. The CDR3 sequence is 15 residues long. The CDR3 DNA follows: TGTGCCAGCAGTGAGCAGGCTAGCGGAGACTACGAGCAGTACTTC. Translating it yields CASSEQASGDYEQYF. Drawing the rest from reference TRBV2 and TRBJ2-7, the complete variable domain is EPEVTQTPSHQVTQMGQEVILRCVPISNHLYFYWYRQILGQKVEFLVSFYNNEISEKSEIFDDQFSVERPDGSNFTLKIRSTKLEDSAMYFCASSEQASGDYEQYFGPGTRLTVT.

The chain carries TRBV27 and TRBJ1-5, with TRBD1 matching 7 bases. J gave up 0 bases and V 5 bases, and 10 bases lay outside the gene matches. Per the germline V gene, CDR1 is MNHEY and CDR2 is SMNVEV (reference sequence). The CDR3 covers 17 residues. The CDR3 spells CASSPKAGTASNQPQHF. CDR3 nucleotide sequence: TGTGCCAGCAGTCCCAAAGCCGGGACAGCTAGCAATCAGCCCCAGCATTTT.

This clone has only one observation. The chain combines TRBV29-1 with TRBJ2-1; a weak D match, TRBD1 (5 bases). The V gene lost 0 bases and the J gene lost 3 bases, with 12 bases spanning the gap. Germline V gene data show CDR1 as SQVTM and CDR2 as ANQGSEA. This CDR3 comprises 15 residues. CDR3 loop: CSVEDLQADYNEQFF. The DNA for the CDR3 is TGCAGCGTTGAAGATCTACAGGCGGACTACAATGAGCAGTTCTTC.

This chain links TRBV6-4 with TRBJ2-2; D may be TRBD1 (5 bases). CDR1 is MRHNA and CDR2 is SNTAGT in the germline V gene. The CDR3 extends over 13 amino acids. V was pared by 4 bases and J by 5 bases, with 8 bases between. CDR3 DNA: TGTGCCAGCAGTGTCCAGGGTACCGGGGAGCTGTTTTTT. It yields the protein CASSVQGTGELFF.

The chain is built from TRBV5-4 and TRBJ2-3, with D possibly TRBD2 on 5 matching bases. Per germline, CDR1 SGHNT and CDR2 YYREEE (reference sequence). Trimming shortened V by 2 bases and J by 4 bases, and 11 bases separated the two germline ends. This CDR3 region has 14 residues. CDR3 region: CASSLEGSADTQYF. As DNA, the CDR3 is TGTGCCAGCAGCTTAGAGGGTAGCGCAGATACGCAGTATTTT.

This sequence joins TRBV27 and TRBJ2-7; tentatively, D is TRBD1 (6 bases). CDR3 size: 15 residues. The V gene's germline CDR1 is MNHEY and CDR2 SMNVEV (reference sequence). Trimming removed 3 bases from V and 4 bases from J, with 16 bases in between. In DNA form, the CDR3 reads TGTGCCAGCAGTTTCCGGCAGGGGTTATTGTACGAGCAGTACTTC. Translating gives CASSFRQGLLYEQYF.

The genes are TRBV5-1 and TRBJ2-5; 9 positions agree with TRBD2. Trimming took 4 bases from V and 2 from J; bases not matched to a gene: 6. This CDR3 has 15 amino acids. CDR1 SGHRS and CDR2 YFSETQ come from the germline V gene. CDR3: CASSQNSGSQETQYF. The CDR3 bases are TGCGCCAGCAGCCAAAATAGCGGGAGTCAAGAGACCCAGTACTTC.

This chain joins TRBV29-1 and TRBJ1-1; 8 nucleotides agree with TRBD1. V gave up 6 bases and J gave up 1 base; unmatched junction bases: 13. Germline V gene lookup returns CDR1 SQVTM and CDR2 ANQGSEA. CDR3 length equals 16 residues. CDR3 nucleotide sequence: TGCAGCGTAGGACTTCTCGCGGACAGGGCGAACACTGAAGCTTTCTTT. Protein product: CSVGLLADRANTEAFF.

The V and J genes are TRBV6-4 and TRBJ2-1; D gene uncertain. CDR3 length equals 16 residues. V dropped 0 bases and J dropped 7 bases, with 16 bases sitting between them. Germline assignment: CDR1 MRHNA and CDR2 SNTAGT. The CDR3 region has the DNA TGTGCCAGCAGTGACTCCCGGCTAGTGGCGGTAAATGAGCAGTTCTTC. Its protein product is CASSDSRLVAVNEQFF.

The chain recombines TRBV29-1 with TRBJ1-2, with TRBD1 matching over 7 bases. Germline loops: CDR1 SQVTM, CDR2 ANQGSEA. Germline trimming cut 6 bases from V and 6 bases from J; bases unmatched to any gene: 7. This CDR3 has 12 amino acids. CDR3 coding DNA: TGCAGCGTAAATCGGGACAGTGATGGCTACACCTTC. Encoded protein: CSVNRDSDGYTF.

About this clone itself: Germline and junction disagree at one end, which may indicate a read error. The chain links TRBV28 to TRBJ1-1; D is unclear. In germline, CDR1 is MDHEN, CDR2 SYDVKM. This CDR3 is 14 amino acids long. The chain's CDR3 is CASSLYGINSEAFF. The CDR3 coding sequence is TGTGCCAGCAGTTTATACGGAATAAACAGTGAAGCTTTCTTT.

The chain combines TRBV11-3 with TRBJ2-7, with a possible D match to TRBD1 (6 bases). CDR3 length equals 16 residues. The ends were cut back, 5 bases at V and 3 bases at J, with 20 bases in the middle. Germline CDR1 and CDR2: SGHNT and YENEEA. Here the CDR3 reads CASSQAGTRYSYEQYF. CDR3 in DNA: TGTGCCAGCAGCCAAGCCGGGACAAGATATAGCTACGAGCAGTACTTC.

This clone appeared a single time. The DNA of the CDR3 is TGCGCCAGCAGCCACAGTGGAGGACTGGACTCCTACAATGAGCAGTTCTTC. Encoded protein: CASSHSGGLDSYNEQFF. This sequence joins TRBV4-1 and TRBJ2-1; possible D gene TRBD2, 5 bases. The CDR3 totals 17 residues. Trimming took off 3 bases at V and 0 bases at J, with 15 bases between the two ends. Germline V gene data show CDR1 as MGHRA and CDR2 as YSYEKL.

This chain connects TRBV5-1 to TRBJ2-5; tentative D call: TRBD2 (6 bases). The length of the CDR3 is 15 residues. V gave up 4 bases and J gave up 5 bases, with 18 bases separating them. Germline V gives CDR1 SGHRS, CDR2 YFSETQ. CDR3: CASSQIQWGGETQYF. The CDR3 DNA reads TGCGCCAGCAGCCAAATACAGTGGGGAGGTGAGACCCAGTACTTC.

The chain is built from TRBV5-3 and TRBJ2-7, with a weak D call TRBD1 (6 bases). TRBV5-3 is an open reading frame whose function is uncertain. The CDR3 contains 14 residues. V was trimmed by 4 bases and J by 5 bases, leaving 16 bases between them. The CDR3 bases are TGTGCCAGAAGCATCTGGACAGATCGCGACGAGCAGTACTTC. This encodes CARSIWTDRDEQYF.

This CDR3 reads CASSLAGGLTFF. The CDR3 DNA is TGTGCCAGCAGCTTAGCAGGGGGCTTGACTTTCTTT. This chain joins TRBV7-9 and TRBJ1-1; 7 bases line up with TRBD1. The CDR3 is 12 amino acids. V trimming: 0 bases; J trimming: 12 bases; junction bases outside the gene matches: 4. Germline loops: CDR1 SEHNR, CDR2 FQNEAQ (reference sequence).

The chain is built from TRBV4-2 and TRBJ2-3; TRBD2 matches 9 bases. The CDR3 has 16 amino acids. Trimming took 1 base from V and 6 from J; bases not matched to a gene: 8. Germline CDR1 is LGHNA and CDR2 is YNFKEQ. CDR3 nucleotide sequence: TGTGCCAGCAGCCAAGGGCTAGCGGGATCAGCGGATACGCAGTATTTT. Protein: CASSQGLAGSADTQYF.

A single count supports this clone. This chain connects TRBV7-2 to TRBJ1-1, with TRBD1 as a possible D gene (6 bases). The germline V gene encodes CDR1 SGHTA and CDR2 FQGNSA. V lost 7 bases to trimming and J lost 4 bases, with 10 bases between them. The CDR3 totals 12 residues. CDR3 DNA sequence: TGTGCCAGCACCTGGGGGCCCACTGAAGCTTTCTTT. Its protein product is CASTWGPTEAFF. Filled out from reference TRBV7-2 and TRBJ1-1, the complete variable domain reads GAGVSQSPSNKVTEKGKDVELRCDPISGHTALYWYRQSLGQGLEFLIYFQGNSAPDKSGLPSDRFSAERTGGSVSTLTIQRTQQEDSAVYLCASTWGPTEAFFGQGTRLTVV.